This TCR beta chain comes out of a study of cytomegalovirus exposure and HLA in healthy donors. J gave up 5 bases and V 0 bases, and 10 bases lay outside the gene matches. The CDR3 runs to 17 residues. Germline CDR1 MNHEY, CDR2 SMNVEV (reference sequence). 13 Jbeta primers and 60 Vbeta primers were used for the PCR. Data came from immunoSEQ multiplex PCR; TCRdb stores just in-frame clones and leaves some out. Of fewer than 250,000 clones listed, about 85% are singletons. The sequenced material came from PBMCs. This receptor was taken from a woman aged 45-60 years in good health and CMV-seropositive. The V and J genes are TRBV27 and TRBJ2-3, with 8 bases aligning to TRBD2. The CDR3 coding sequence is TGTGCCAGCAGTTTATCAATTTGGCGGGGGGCGGGAGATACGCAGTATTTT. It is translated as CASSLSIWRGAGDTQYF.